Below, 32 T cell receptor beta chains from the same sample are listed, as sequenced in a study of cytomegalovirus exposure and HLA in healthy donors. This PCR relied on a set of 60 Vbeta primers and 13 Jbeta primers. TCRdb keeps only in-frame clones here, not all; method: immunoSEQ multiplex PCR. The profile covers approximately 180,000 clones, with approximately 70% appearing a single time and 2% to 2.5% taken by the ten largest. The specimen was PBMCs. The source is a human donor in good health.

This clone was counted a few times. This likely came from a read error, as a far larger clone is one base away. Within the sample, other DNA sequences also encode this same CDR3. J is TRBJ1-2 and V is TRBV5-4, with 7 bases matching TRBD1. This CDR3 has 13 amino acids. Germline V gene sequence: CDR1 SGHNT, CDR2 YYREEE (reference sequence). Unmatched junction bases numbered 10, after V lost 4 bases and J lost 10 bases. DNA of the CDR3: TGTGCCAGCAGCCAAGCCCCAGGGGGGTTCTACACCTTC. Protein sequence: CASSQAPGGFYTF.

The chain has TRBV14 and TRBJ1-1; D remains ambiguous. Per the germline V gene, CDR1 is SGHDN and CDR2 is FVKESK. The V and J ends lost 1 base and 3 bases respectively, with 9 bases between them. The CDR3 totals 14 residues. This CDR3 is CASSQVGRHTEAFF. The CDR3 DNA reads as TGTGCCAGCAGCCAAGTTGGCAGGCACACTGAAGCTTTCTTT.

The rearrangement joins TRBV6-5 to TRBJ2-7; TRBD1 matches 9 bases. Germline CDR1 and CDR2: MNHEY and SVGAGI. CDR3 size: 14 residues. The trim removed 5 bases at V and 2 bases at J, leaving 4 bases unmatched. The chain's CDR3 is CASSPTGGTYEQYF. The CDR3 coding sequence is TGTGCCAGCAGTCCGACAGGGGGGACCTACGAGCAGTACTTC.

Written as DNA, the CDR3 is TGTGCCAGCAGCTTAGCTCCGTCCTCCGACAGGTTGAACACTGAAGCTTTCTTT. Translating gives CASSLAPSSDRLNTEAFF. The chain is built from TRBV7-8 and TRBJ1-1; weak D call: TRBD1 (6 bases). Germline V gene lookup returns CDR1 SGHVS and CDR2 FQNEAQ. Between the trimmed V and J ends, which lost 0 bases and 0 bases, there was a span of 17 bases. This CDR3 has 18 residues.

This clone was detected only a few times. One end of the junction varies from germline; a read error may be responsible. The V call is TRBV11-2, the J call TRBJ1-3, with TRBD1 matching 7 bases. There are 12 residues in the CDR3. Germline V gene data show CDR1 as SGHAT and CDR2 as FQNNGV. CDR3 sequence reads: CASSFNNGQVNF. DNA of the CDR3: TGTGCCAGCAGCTTTAATAACGGACAGGTGAATTTT.

The rearrangement uses TRBV27 and TRBJ1-1; 12 bases are a match to TRBD1. Germline V gene sequence: CDR1 MNHEY, CDR2 SMNVEV (reference sequence). The CDR3 loop spans 16 amino acids. Trimming cost V 6 bases and J 6 bases; bases outside gene matches: 11. CDR3 DNA sequence: TGTGCCAGCAGGCCGGGACAGGGGGCCGGAGTAGCTGAAGCTTTCTTT. Translating gives CASRPGQGAGVAEAFF.

This sequence joins TRBV27 and TRBJ2-5; 7 bases match TRBD1. V shed 6 bases and J 4 bases; nucleotides not matched to a gene: 8. This CDR3 spans 14 amino acids. Germline assignment: CDR1 MNHEY and CDR2 SMNVEV (reference sequence). The CDR3 loop reads CASSAGTALETQYF. In nucleotides, the CDR3 is TGTGCCAGCAGCGCCGGGACAGCGCTAGAGACCCAGTACTTC.

The genes are TRBV9 and TRBJ2-1; TRBD1 matches 10 bases. This CDR3 comprises 15 residues. CDR1 is SGDLS and CDR2 is YYNGEE in the germline V gene. Trimming cost V 4 bases and J 9 bases; bases outside gene matches: 10. The CDR3 sequence: CASSHSTGGRGEQFF. CDR3 nucleotides: TGTGCCAGCAGCCACTCGACAGGGGGCCGGGGTGAGCAGTTCTTC.

This clone was counted only a few times. This chain uses TRBV27 with TRBJ2-7; D may be TRBD1 (6 bases). The V gene lost 6 bases and the J gene lost 0 bases, with 18 bases spanning the gap. Germline loops: CDR1 MNHEY, CDR2 SMNVEV (reference sequence). The CDR3 is 16 residues long. In nucleotides, the CDR3 is TGTGCCAGCAGGAGCGGTGGGACAAGGAGCTCCTACGAGCAGTACTTC. Translating it yields CASRSGGTRSSYEQYF.

The gene calls are TRBV28 and TRBJ1-5; 9 bases fit TRBD1. This CDR3 has 14 residues. V shed 7 bases and J 6 bases; nucleotides not matched to a gene: 7. CDR1 is MDHEN and CDR2 is SYDVKM in the germline V gene. CDR3 coding DNA: TGTGCCAGCACCTCGGGACAGGGCCTTCAGCCCCAGCATTTT. It yields the protein CASTSGQGLQPQHF.

The V and J genes are TRBV5-5 and TRBJ2-3; D is ambiguous. Germline V gives CDR1 SGHKS, CDR2 YYEKEE (reference sequence). The length of the CDR3 is 12 residues. V was trimmed by 0 bases and J by 5 bases, leaving 4 bases between them. CDR3 nucleotides: TGTGCCAGCAGCTTGGGCGGAGATACGCAGTATTTT. The encoded protein is CASSLGGDTQYF.

J is TRBJ1-6 and V is TRBV13; the match to TRBD1 covers 9 bases. This CDR3 spans 18 amino acids. V lost 1 base, J lost 0 bases, and 4 bases stayed unmatched. Germline CDR1 reads PRHDT; CDR2 reads FYEKMQ (reference sequence). The CDR3 region is CASSLAPGQGSYNSPLHF. CDR3 nucleotides: TGTGCCAGCAGCTTAGCCCCGGGACAGGGCTCCTATAATTCACCCCTCCACTTT.

V is TRBV10-3 and J is TRBJ1-2; no reliable D call. V shed 3 bases and J shed 4 bases, with 12 bases lying between them. The germline V gene has CDR1 ENHRY and CDR2 SYGVKD. The CDR3 runs 14 residues. CDR3 coding DNA: TGTGCCATCAGTGACTCGGGGATAACCTATGGCTACACCTTC. Its protein is CAISDSGITYGYTF.

This clone has only a few counts. The chain employs TRBV5-1 and TRBJ1-4, with 8 nucleotides matching TRBD1. This CDR3 has 13 amino acids. CDR1 and CDR2 (germline): SGHRS, YFSETQ. J lost 5 bases, V lost 3 bases, and 0 bases had no gene match. The CDR3 protein is CASSWTGNEKLFF. CDR3 DNA sequence: TGCGCCAGCAGCTGGACAGGGAATGAAAAACTGTTTTTT.

As to this clone: This CDR3 is also generated by other DNA sequences in the sample. CDR3 sequence: CASSLDRGQTYEQYF. The CDR3 coding sequence is TGTGCCAGCAGCCTAGACAGGGGGCAGACCTACGAGCAGTACTTC. This rearrangement joins TRBV5-4 to TRBJ2-7; 10 bases are shared with TRBD1. This CDR3 comprises 15 residues. V trimming: 4 bases; J trimming: 2 bases; junction bases outside the gene matches: 6. Germline CDR1 and CDR2: SGHNT and YYREEE (reference sequence).

The chain carries TRBV29-1 and TRBJ2-7, with a possible D match to TRBD1 (6 bases). The CDR3 runs 12 residues. Germline V gene data show CDR1 as SQVTM and CDR2 as ANQGSEA. Trimming stripped 4 bases from V and 2 bases from J, with 9 bases between. The CDR3 protein is CSVVDSPYEQYF. DNA of the CDR3: TGCAGCGTTGTGGACAGTCCCTACGAGCAGTACTTC.

The genes are TRBV19 and TRBJ1-1, with no clear D. Germline CDR1 reads LNHDA; CDR2 reads SQIVND (reference sequence). V was pared by 5 bases and J by 5 bases, with 18 bases between. This CDR3 contains 15 residues. In nucleotides, the CDR3 is TGTGCCAGTAGTCTCCCGGGAGGGCGGAGGACTGAAGCTTTCTTT. It codes for CASSLPGGRRTEAFF.

V and J are TRBV7-9 and TRBJ1-1; TRBD1 matches at 7 bases. The J segment lost 6 bases and the V segment lost 1 base, leaving 8 bases of the junction unmatched. There are 15 residues in the CDR3. CDR1 and CDR2 from the germline V gene are SEHNR and FQNEAQ (reference sequence). This chain's CDR3 is CASSLGGGAFPEAFF. CDR3 DNA: TGTGCCAGCAGCTTAGGAGGGGGCGCGTTCCCTGAAGCTTTCTTT.

This sequence joins TRBV18 and TRBJ1-2, with D unclear. V lost 5 bases, J lost 8 bases, and 9 bases lay in between. This CDR3 has 11 amino acids. Germline CDR1 reads KGHSH; CDR2 reads LQKENI. The DNA for the CDR3 is TGTGCCAGCTCATCTAACGTCGGCTACACCTTC. Its protein product is CASSSNVGYTF.

This clone was seen just once. CDR3 region: CASSVGLYSGNTIYF. The DNA for the CDR3 is TGTGCCAGCAGTGTCGGACTGTACTCTGGAAACACCATATATTTT. This chain uses TRBV25-1 with TRBJ1-3; D ambiguous. CDR3 size: 15 residues. Trimming shortened V by 4 bases and J by 0 bases, and 10 bases separated the two germline ends. CDR1 and CDR2 (germline): MGHDK, SYGVNS.

The gene calls are TRBV4-1 and TRBJ1-1; 7 bases map to TRBD1. This CDR3 spans 14 amino acids. From germline, CDR1 is MGHRA and CDR2 YSYEKL. J lost 3 bases, V lost 5 bases, and 6 bases had no gene match. CDR3 sequence (DNA): TGCGCCAGCAGCGTCCGACAGGGATACACTGAAGCTTTCTTT. Protein product: CASSVRQGYTEAFF.

The chain recombines TRBV5-8 with TRBJ1-2, with D possibly TRBD1 on 5 matching bases. Germline loops: CDR1 SGHTS, CDR2 YDEGEE. Trimming pared 0 bases from V and 1 base from J, leaving 7 bases between. The CDR3 totals 14 residues. This chain's CDR3 is CASSLGQRNYGYTF. The CDR3 DNA follows: TGTGCCAGCAGCTTGGGACAGCGTAACTATGGCTACACCTTC.

The chain employs TRBV9 and TRBJ2-1, with 10 bases fitting TRBD1. This CDR3 is built from 16 residues. V was pared by 0 bases and J by 2 bases, with 2 bases of the junction left unmatched. Germline V gene sequence: CDR1 SGDLS, CDR2 YYNGEE. This chain's CDR3 is CASSVAGTGAYNEQFF. For the CDR3, the DNA is TGTGCCAGCAGCGTAGCGGGGACAGGGGCCTACAATGAGCAGTTCTTC.

This chain uses TRBV9 with TRBJ2-2; 9 bases fit TRBD1. This CDR3 comprises 14 residues. CDR1 and CDR2 from the germline V gene are SGDLS and YYNGEE. V dropped 8 bases and J dropped 2; count of bases not matched to a gene: 4. CDR3 loop: CASSGQGNTGELFF. In nucleotides, the CDR3 is TGTGCCAGTTCGGGACAGGGTAACACCGGGGAGCTGTTTTTT.

This sequence joins TRBV27 and TRBJ2-7, with 10 bases aligning to TRBD1. The junction had 5 bases not matched to a gene; V was cut back by 6 bases and J by 3 bases. Germline CDR1 reads MNHEY; CDR2 reads SMNVEV (reference sequence). There are 14 residues in the CDR3. CDR3 DNA sequence: TGTGCCAGCAGCTTTAGGACAGGGGGCTACGAGCAGTACTTC. Protein: CASSFRTGGYEQYF.

The chain has TRBV19 and TRBJ2-5; 11 bases match TRBD2. The CDR3 runs to 16 residues. Germline V CDR1 and CDR2: LNHDA, SQIVND (reference sequence). The V gene end was trimmed by 3 bases and the J gene end by 2 bases; junction bases not matched to a gene: 5. CDR3 residues: CASSIGGTSGQETQYF. The DNA of the CDR3 is TGTGCCAGTAGTATTGGAGGGACTAGCGGACAAGAGACCCAGTACTTC.

The CDR3 reads CASSPGQNYGYTF. The CDR3 DNA sequence: TGCGCCAGCAGCCCGGGACAGAACTATGGCTACACCTTC. The genes are TRBV5-1 and TRBJ1-2; 7 bases fit TRBD1. The CDR3 is 13 amino acids. The J segment lost 2 bases and the V segment lost 4 bases, leaving 2 bases of the junction unmatched. The germline V gene has CDR1 SGHRS and CDR2 YFSETQ.

The V gene is TRBV10-3, the J gene TRBJ1-4, with a possible D match to TRBD1 (6 bases). The CDR3 has 15 residues. The germline gives CDR1 ENHRY, CDR2 SYGVKD. V lost 6 bases and J lost 8, with 19 bases in between. CDR3 amino acids: CAISNPNREGEKLFF. In DNA, the CDR3 is TGTGCCATCAGCAACCCAAACAGGGAGGGGGAAAAACTGTTTTTT.

The chain couples TRBV18 to TRBJ2-5; D call uncertain. The CDR3 has 15 residues. V was shortened by 2 bases and J by 1 base, with 11 bases between the two germline ends. Germline loops: CDR1 KGHSH, CDR2 LQKENI. The CDR3 sequence is CASSPEYELQETQYF. Written as DNA, the CDR3 is TGTGCCAGCTCACCAGAGTACGAGCTCCAAGAGACCCAGTACTTC.

This clone has only one observation. The chain employs TRBV5-5 and TRBJ1-5; TRBD1 is a possible D gene (6 bases). CDR1 SGHKS and CDR2 YYEKEE come from the germline V gene (reference sequence). CDR3 length: 16 residues. V was cut by 2 bases and J by 1 base, with 13 bases left in between. CDR3 in amino acids: CASSLSGTPSNQPQHF. The CDR3 DNA sequence: TGTGCCAGCAGCTTATCCGGGACACCAAGCAATCAGCCCCAGCATTTT.

The chain couples TRBV7-2 to TRBJ1-3; 7 bases fit TRBD1. J was trimmed by 6 bases and V by 1 base; bases with no gene match: 6. The CDR3 is 15 residues long. From germline, CDR1 is SGHTA and CDR2 FQGNSA. CDR3 nucleotides: TGTGCCAGCAGCTTAGAAGCAGGGGGGAAAAACACCATATATTTT. As protein: CASSLEAGGKNTIYF.

The chain combines TRBV6-5 with TRBJ2-1, with 7 bases identical to TRBD1. Losses at the gene ends were 6 bases for V and 8 bases for J; bases not matched to a gene: 13. The CDR3 has 15 amino acids. Germline V gene lookup returns CDR1 MNHEY and CDR2 SVGAGI. The CDR3 DNA sequence: TGTGCCAGCAGCCTAGGGGGCGCAGGGTGGGATGAGCAGTTCTTC. This gives the protein CASSLGGAGWDEQFF.